The T cell receptor beta chain under discussion was sequenced for a study of blood T cell repertoires in COVID-19. With respect to this clone: The sample holds other DNA sequences that translate to the same CDR3.

CDR3 size: 13 residues. Trimming took off 0 bases at V and 1 base at J, with 4 bases between the two ends. Germline CDR1 SGHNT, CDR2 YYREEE (reference sequence). Sequenced by immunoSEQ multiplex PCR; TCRdb stores in-frame clones only, minus some. The data show some 110,000 clones, roughly four fifths seen once. The sample taken for sequencing was peripheral blood. The chain uses TRBV5-4 and TRBJ1-2; no clear D gene. The receptor was isolated from a man in his 60s with acute or convalescent COVID-19. CDR3 DNA: TGTGCCAGCAGCTTGGGGAGTAACTATGGCTACACCTTC. It is translated as CASSLGSNYGYTF.